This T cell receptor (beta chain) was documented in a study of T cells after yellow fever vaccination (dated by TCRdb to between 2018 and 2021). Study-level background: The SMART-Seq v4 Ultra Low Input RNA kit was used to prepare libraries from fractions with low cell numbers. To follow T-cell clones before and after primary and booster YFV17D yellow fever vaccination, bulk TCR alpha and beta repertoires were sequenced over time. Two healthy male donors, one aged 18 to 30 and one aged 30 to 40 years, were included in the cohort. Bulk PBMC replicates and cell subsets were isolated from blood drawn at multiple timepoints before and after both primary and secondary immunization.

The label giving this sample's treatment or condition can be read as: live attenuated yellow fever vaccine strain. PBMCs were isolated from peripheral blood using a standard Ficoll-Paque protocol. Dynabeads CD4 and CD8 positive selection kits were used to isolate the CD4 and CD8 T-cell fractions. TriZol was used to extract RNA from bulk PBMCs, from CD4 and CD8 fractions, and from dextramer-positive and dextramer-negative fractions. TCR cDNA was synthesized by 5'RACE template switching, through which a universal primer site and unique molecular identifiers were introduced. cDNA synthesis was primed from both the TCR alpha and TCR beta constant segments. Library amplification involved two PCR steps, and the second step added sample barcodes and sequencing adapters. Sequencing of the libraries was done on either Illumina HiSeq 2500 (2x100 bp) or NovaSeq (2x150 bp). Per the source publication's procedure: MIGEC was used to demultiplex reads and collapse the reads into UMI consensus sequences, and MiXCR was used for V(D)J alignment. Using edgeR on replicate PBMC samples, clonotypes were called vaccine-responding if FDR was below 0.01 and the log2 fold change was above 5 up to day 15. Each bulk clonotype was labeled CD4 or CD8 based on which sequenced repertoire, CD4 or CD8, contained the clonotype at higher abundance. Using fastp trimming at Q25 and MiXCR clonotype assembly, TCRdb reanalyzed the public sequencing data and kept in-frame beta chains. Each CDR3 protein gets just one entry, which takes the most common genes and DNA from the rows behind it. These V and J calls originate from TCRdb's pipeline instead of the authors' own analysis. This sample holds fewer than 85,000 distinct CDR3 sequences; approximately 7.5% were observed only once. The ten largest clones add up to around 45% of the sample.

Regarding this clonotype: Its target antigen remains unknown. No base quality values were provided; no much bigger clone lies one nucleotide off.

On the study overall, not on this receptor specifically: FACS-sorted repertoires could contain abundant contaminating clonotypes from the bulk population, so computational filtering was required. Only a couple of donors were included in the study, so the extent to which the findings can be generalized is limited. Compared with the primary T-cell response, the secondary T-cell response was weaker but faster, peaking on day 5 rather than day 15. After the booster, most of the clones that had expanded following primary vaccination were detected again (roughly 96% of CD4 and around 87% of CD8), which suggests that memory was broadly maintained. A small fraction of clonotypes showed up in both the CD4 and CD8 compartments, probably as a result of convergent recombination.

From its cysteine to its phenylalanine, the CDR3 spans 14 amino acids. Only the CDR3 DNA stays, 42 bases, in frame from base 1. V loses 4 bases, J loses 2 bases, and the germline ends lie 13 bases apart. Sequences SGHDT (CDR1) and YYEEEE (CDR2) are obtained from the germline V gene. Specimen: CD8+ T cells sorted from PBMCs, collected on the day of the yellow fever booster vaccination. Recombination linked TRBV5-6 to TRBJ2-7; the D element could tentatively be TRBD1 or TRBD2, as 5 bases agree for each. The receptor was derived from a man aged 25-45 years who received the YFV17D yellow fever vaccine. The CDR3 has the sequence CASSVSGTTYEQYF. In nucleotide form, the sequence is TGTGCCAGCAGCGTCTCCGGGACGACCTACGAGCAGTACTTC.